These 29 T cell receptor beta chains originate from one sample sequenced in a study of cytomegalovirus exposure and HLA in healthy donors. The PCR made use of 60 Vbeta and 13 Jbeta primers. Measured with immunoSEQ multiplex PCR; TCRdb has only the in-frame clones, and not every one. The sample lists a few hundred thousand clones; about 74% were seen once. Sequencing was performed on PBMCs. Receptors originate from a woman aged 30 to 39 in good health and CMV-seronegative.

The CDR3, as DNA: TGTGCCAGCACCGGGGGATACGGGCAAGAGACCCAGTACTTC. Protein product: CASTGGYGQETQYF. V and J are TRBV6-1 and TRBJ2-5; perhaps TRBD2 as D (6 bases). The CDR3 totals 14 residues. V was trimmed by 7 bases and J by 2 bases, leaving 14 bases between them. The germline V gene encodes CDR1 MNHNS and CDR2 SASEGT.

The chain uses TRBV9 and TRBJ2-2, with 9 bases that match TRBD1. The CDR3 consists of 16 residues. With 3 bases clipped from V and 6 bases from J, the junction kept 9 bases outside the gene matches. Per germline, CDR1 SGDLS and CDR2 YYNGEE. In DNA, the CDR3 is TGTGCCAGCAGCGAGGGGACAGGGAGCAAGCCCGGGGAGCTGTTTTTT. This codes for CASSEGTGSKPGELFF.

The chain has TRBV11-2 and TRBJ1-1; D is unclear. This CDR3 spans 13 amino acids. Trimming removed 6 bases at V and 2 bases at J, with 10 bases between. Looked up from germline, CDR1 is SGHAT and CDR2 is FQNNGV. The DNA of the CDR3 is TGTGCCAGCAGTAAGGAGGCTAACACTGAAGCTTTCTTT. This sequence encodes CASSKEANTEAFF.

The chain links TRBV5-6 to TRBJ2-3; D not certain. The germline gives CDR1 SGHDT, CDR2 YYEEEE. Trimming cost V 3 bases and J 4 bases, with 18 bases left between them. CDR3 length: 16 residues. This CDR3 is CASSSPGVFTADTQYF. The DNA for the CDR3 is TGTGCCAGCAGCTCCCCAGGCGTCTTCACGGCAGATACGCAGTATTTT.

This rearrangement joins TRBV5-4 to TRBJ2-7; 8 bases fit TRBD2. The length of the CDR3 is 13 residues. The junction had 2 bases not matched to a gene; V was cut back by 4 bases and J by 2 bases. Germline V CDR1 and CDR2: SGHNT, YYREEE (reference sequence). The CDR3 nucleotides are TGTGCCAGCAGCACGGGACTAGCCTACGAGCAGTACTTC. This sequence encodes CASSTGLAYEQYF.

Remarks on this clone: The limits of the CDR3 on the DNA are not certain, so only TCRdb's listed CDR3 is given. This CDR3 reads CASSSSRVETQYF. This sequence joins TRBV27 and TRBJ2-5; the table calls TRBD2, which could not be checked here. Both ends counted, the CDR3 spans 13 residues. CDR1 is MNHEY, CDR2 SMNVEV, per germline (reference sequence).

This chain connects TRBV6-1 to TRBJ2-1, with 7 nucleotides matching TRBD2. Germline trimming cut 4 bases from V and 5 bases from J; bases unmatched to any gene: 8. Germline V gene sequence: CDR1 MNHNS, CDR2 SASEGT. The CDR3 is 15 residues long. The CDR3 coding sequence is TGTGCCAGCAGTGCACTAGCGTGGCGTAACAATGAGCAGTTCTTC. This translates into CASSALAWRNNEQFF.

This rearrangement joins TRBV10-3 to TRBJ1-5; 7 nucleotides agree with TRBD1. There are 16 residues in the CDR3. Germline loops: CDR1 ENHRY, CDR2 SYGVKD. V lost 3 bases, J lost 1 base, and 6 bases stayed unmatched. The CDR3 nucleotides read TGTGCCATCAGTGATAACAGGGGAGGAAGCAATCAGCCCCAGCATTTT. Translation gives CAISDNRGGSNQPQHF.

The chain links TRBV30 to TRBJ1-2; 7 nucleotides line up with TRBD1. Per germline, CDR1 GTSNPN and CDR2 SVGIG (reference sequence). After removal of 0 bases from V and 8 bases from J, the junction contained 6 bases not matched to a gene. CDR3 length: 13 amino acids. CDR3 sequence reads: CAWSVMSGGGYTF. DNA for the CDR3: TGTGCCTGGAGTGTGATGTCAGGGGGAGGCTACACCTTC.

This clone has a handful of counts. V usage is TRBV15 and J usage is TRBJ2-3, with 8 bases that match TRBD2. The CDR3 sequence is 15 residues long. J lost 0 bases, V lost 5 bases, and 4 bases had no gene match. Per germline, CDR1 LNHNV and CDR2 YYDKDF (reference sequence). The CDR3 region has the DNA TGTGCCACCAGCTGGCGGGGGGCTAGCACAGATACGCAGTATTTT. This translates into CATSWRGASTDTQYF.

The chain has TRBV19 and TRBJ2-3, with D perhaps matching TRBD2 (5 bases). CDR3 length: 13 amino acids. CDR1 is LNHDA and CDR2 is SQIVND in the germline V gene (reference sequence). V gave up 3 bases and J gave up 4 bases, with 8 bases separating them. The CDR3 spells CASSIPGADTQYF. Here the CDR3 DNA reads TGTGCCAGTAGTATCCCCGGGGCAGATACGCAGTATTTT.

In this sample, this clone turned up a few times. The sample holds other DNA sequences that translate to the same CDR3. The chain joins TRBV5-1 to TRBJ2-1, with D tentatively TRBD2 (6 bases). Per the germline V gene, CDR1 is SGHRS and CDR2 is YFSETQ. Trimming took off 1 base at V and 3 bases at J, with 17 bases between the two ends. The CDR3 runs 17 residues. CDR3 protein: CASSLSSVTRGYNEQFF. The CDR3 nucleotides are TGCGCCAGCAGCTTGTCAAGTGTGACTAGAGGCTACAATGAGCAGTTCTTC.

The chain combines TRBV7-9 with TRBJ2-3; weak D call: TRBD2 (5 bases). Deletions cut 5 bases from V and 2 bases from J, with 17 bases between. This CDR3 is 16 amino acids long. The germline V gene has CDR1 SEHNR and CDR2 FQNEAQ (reference sequence). In DNA form, the CDR3 reads TGTGCCAGCAGCCTCACCTCGGCGGGCCTCACAGATACGCAGTATTTT. It translates to CASSLTSAGLTDTQYF.

Concerning this clone: The conserved phenylalanine or tryptophan is not found at the CDR3 terminus, so this likely reflects a read error. The chain links TRBV30 to TRBJ1-2, with 11 bases aligning to TRBD1. Trimming took 4 bases from V and 8 from J; bases not matched to a gene: 9. The CDR3 is made up of 14 amino acids. CDR1 and CDR2 (germline): GTSNPN, SVGIG (reference sequence). The CDR3 DNA is TGTGCCTGGATTCGGACAGGGGGCTTGCGGGGCTACACCCTC. This gives the protein CAWIRTGGLRGYTL.

The chain recombines TRBV18 with TRBJ1-1; tentatively, D is TRBD1 (5 bases). V lost 3 bases, J lost 3 bases, and 11 bases lay in between. CDR1 KGHSH and CDR2 LQKENI come from the germline V gene. The CDR3 sequence is 14 residues long. The CDR3 bases are TGTGCCAGCTCACCTGCAGGGCACGACACTGAAGCTTTCTTT. Translating gives CASSPAGHDTEAFF.

The table lists this clone with a few counts. The chain joins TRBV7-3 to TRBJ1-1; the D is unclear. Per the germline V gene, CDR1 is SGHTA and CDR2 is FQGTGA. Trimming stripped 5 bases from V and 8 bases from J, with 9 bases between. This CDR3 region has 11 residues. The CDR3 loop is CASSRVQEAFF. The CDR3 DNA reads as TGTGCCAGCAGCCGCGTACAGGAAGCTTTCTTT.

This chain's CDR3 is CASSPGLAVAYEQYF. In nucleotides, the CDR3 is TGCGCCAGCAGCCCCGGACTAGCGGTGGCCTACGAGCAGTACTTC. The genes are TRBV4-1 and TRBJ2-7, with TRBD2 matching over 10 bases. With V trimmed by 4 bases and J by 2 bases, 5 bases remained unmatched. The CDR3 is 15 residues long. The germline gives CDR1 MGHRA, CDR2 YSYEKL.

The chain uses TRBV6-6 and TRBJ2-1, with 10 bases fitting TRBD2. V dropped 0 bases and J dropped 4; count of bases not matched to a gene: 0. Per germline, CDR1 MNHNY and CDR2 SVGAGI (reference sequence). This CDR3 is built from 15 residues. CDR3 protein: CASSYSTSGYNEQFF. CDR3 nucleotides: TGTGCCAGCAGTTACTCGACTAGCGGGTACAATGAGCAGTTCTTC.

The chain uses TRBV19 and TRBJ1-5; D remains unclear. CDR1 and CDR2 from the germline V gene are LNHDA and SQIVND (reference sequence). The V end was cut by 4 bases, the J end by 4 bases, with 14 bases between. The CDR3 has 15 residues. The CDR3 DNA reads as TGTGCCAGTAGTACTGGACTGTTTCGGAATCAGCCCCAGCATTTT. Protein: CASSTGLFRNQPQHF.

Of note for this clone: This CDR3 is also generated by other DNA sequences in the sample. The DNA for the CDR3 is TGCGCCAGCAGCTTGGCTGGCACAGATACGCAGTATTTT. It translates to CASSLAGTDTQYF. The chain couples TRBV5-1 to TRBJ2-3, with D unclear. CDR3 length equals 13 residues. Germline lookup yields CDR1 SGHRS and CDR2 YFSETQ. V was cut by 0 bases and J by 1 base, with 3 bases left in between.

The V call is TRBV6-6, the J call TRBJ2-1; 7 positions agree with TRBD2. Germline V lookup: CDR1 MNHNY, CDR2 SVGAGI (reference sequence). CDR3 length equals 15 residues. J was trimmed by 1 base and V by 0 bases; bases with no gene match: 0. The CDR3 DNA reads as TGTGCCAGCAGTTACTCGCGGGAGTCCTACAATGAGCAGTTCTTC. Its protein is CASSYSRESYNEQFF.

The gene calls are TRBV6-1 and TRBJ1-5; D is perhaps TRBD1 (5 bases). V gave up 3 bases and J gave up 3 bases, with 6 bases separating them. The CDR3 covers 13 residues. Germline lookup yields CDR1 MNHNS and CDR2 SASEGT. CDR3 in DNA: TGTGCCAGCAGTGACAGGGACAATCAGCCCCAGCATTTT. This translates into CASSDRDNQPQHF.

V usage is TRBV23-1 and J usage is TRBJ1-6, with 7 bases that match TRBD1. TRBV23-1 is flagged as an ORF with uncertain function. CDR3 length equals 14 residues. V was pared by 3 bases and J by 12 bases, with 8 bases of the junction left unmatched. CDR3 nucleotide sequence: TGCGCCAGCAGTCACCCGGACAGGTTCCGACCCCTCCACTTT. This encodes CASSHPDRFRPLHF.

This chain joins TRBV15 and TRBJ2-7; tentative D call: TRBD2 (5 bases). CDR1 and CDR2 from the germline V gene are LNHNV and YYDKDF (reference sequence). The CDR3 totals 16 residues. V lost 1 base, J lost 4 bases, and 17 bases lay in between. The CDR3 DNA sequence: TGTGCCACCAGCAGAGGTGGAGGCGCCGAGAGGTACGAGCAGTACTTC. Encoded protein: CATSRGGGAERYEQYF.

The chain recombines TRBV6-5 with TRBJ2-5; perhaps TRBD2 as D (6 bases). The CDR3 runs 14 residues. V was clipped by 5 bases and J by 4 bases, with 14 bases between them. The germline V gene encodes CDR1 MNHEY and CDR2 SVGAGI. CDR3 sequence: CASSAGTVAETQYF. The CDR3 region has the DNA TGTGCCAGCAGTGCGGGGACGGTTGCAGAGACCCAGTACTTC.

Worth noting for this clone: The sample has other DNA sequences that encode this CDR3 too. The CDR3 sequence: CASSVDGRGNQPQHF. CDR3 nucleotide sequence: TGTGCCAGCAGCGTAGATGGCAGAGGTAATCAGCCCCAGCATTTT. The V gene is TRBV9, the J gene TRBJ1-5; no clear D. The CDR3 sequence is 15 residues long. The V gene's germline CDR1 is SGDLS and CDR2 YYNGEE. V was shortened by 0 bases and J by 4 bases, with 11 bases between the two germline ends.

The table lists this clone with a count of one. The rearrangement uses TRBV4-1 and TRBJ2-5, with D perhaps TRBD2 (5 bases). This CDR3 region has 14 residues. Germline values: CDR1 MGHRA, CDR2 YSYEKL. The V and J ends lost 1 base and 0 bases respectively, with 6 bases between them. The CDR3 DNA reads as TGCGCCAGCAGCCAAGGAGCGGACCAAGAGACCCAGTACTTC. Translation: CASSQGADQETQYF.

This chain connects TRBV9 to TRBJ1-1; perhaps TRBD1 as D (6 bases). The V and J ends lost 2 bases and 1 base respectively, with 12 bases between them. CDR3 length: 15 residues. Germline lookup yields CDR1 SGDLS and CDR2 YYNGEE. The CDR3 sequence is CASSVYPGANTEAFF. In DNA, the CDR3 is TGTGCCAGCAGCGTCTATCCAGGGGCGAACACTGAAGCTTTCTTT. The entire variable domain, with the rest obtained from reference TRBV9 and TRBJ1-1, is as follows: DSGVTQTPKHLITATGQRVTLRCSPRSGDLSVYWYQQSLDQGLQFLIQYYNGEERAKGNILERFSAQQFPDLHSELNLSSLELGDSALYFCASSVYPGANTEAFFGQGTRLTVV.

The chain joins TRBV13 to TRBJ2-3; no definite D call. This CDR3 comprises 13 residues. Germline V gives CDR1 PRHDT, CDR2 FYEKMQ (reference sequence). V was trimmed by 0 bases and J by 3 bases, leaving 4 bases between them. CDR3 nucleotide sequence: TGTGCCAGCAGCTTAGGGCTAACAGATACGCAGTATTTT. Protein product: CASSLGLTDTQYF.